The entry that follows covers one T cell receptor (beta chain) sequence. No antigen is known for it. The data derive from a study of cytomegalovirus exposure and HLA in healthy donors. Germline lookup yields CDR1 WSHSY and CDR2 SAAADI. This CDR3 has 15 residues. J gave up 7 bases and V 6 bases, and 11 bases lay outside the gene matches. General study points: TCR beta chains associated with HLA were, in a later analysis, more clonally expanded than equally common others. The authors considered a cluster of highly shared sequence variants likely to be a sequencing artifact.

PCR used 60 Vbeta primers and 13 Jbeta primers. The table came from immunoSEQ multiplex PCR; TCRdb's copy has only in-frame clones and leaves some out. The sample records 90,000 to 120,000 clones, approximately 81% being singletons. The chain uses TRBV10-2 and TRBJ1-5; 8 bases agree with TRBD1. What was sequenced was PBMCs. This receptor was taken from a young man in good health and CMV-seronegative. The CDR3 reads CASSLLGQGGQPQHF. In nucleotides, the CDR3 is TGCGCCAGCAGCCTACTCGGACAGGGAGGACAGCCCCAGCATTTT.